This passage covers 3 T cell receptor beta chains from one sample sequenced in a study of CXCR3-negative and CXCR3-positive naive CD8 T cells. Findings of the study overall: TRB CDR3s were more hydrophobic in CXCR3-positive than in CXCR3-negative naive cells.

No cognate antigen is known for these TCRs. The authors made the TRB cDNA libraries by 5' RACE using UMI labels. From the 5' RACE reads, TCRdb lists one entry per CDR3 protein and no DNA. The sample table includes some 140,000 distinct CDR3 sequences. Sequenced: naive CXCR3+ CD8+ T cells from blood. Specified subset: CD45RO-CCR7+CD27+CD95- naive CD8+ T cells expressing CXCR3 (TNR3+). All receptors derive from a human donor in good health. Some clones in this sample may be carry-over from other donors' samples.

This chain connects TRBV29-1 to TRBJ2-1; the D call of TRBD2 rests on TCRdb alone, since no DNA is present to check it. Germline CDR1 SQVTM, CDR2 ANQGSEA. The CDR3 length is 15 residues. The chain's CDR3 is CSAKDWREGRDEQFF.

The J gene is TRBJ2-7, the V gene TRBV28. CDR3 length equals 12 residues. Looked up from germline, CDR1 is MDHEN and CDR2 is SYDVKM. The CDR3 sequence is CASSLGTYEQYF.

This CDR3 reads CAWSPVTASYNEQFF. The J gene is TRBJ2-1, the V gene TRBV30; TCRdb outputs TRBD1, but without DNA this stays unchecked. The CDR3 loop spans 15 amino acids. Per germline, CDR1 GTSNPN and CDR2 SVGIG (reference sequence). The complete variable domain, with remaining parts taken from reference TRBV30 and TRBJ2-1, reads SQTIHQWPATLVQPVGSPLSLECTVEGTSNPNLYWYRQAAGRGLQLLFYSVGIGQISSEVPQNLSASRPQDRQFILSSKKLLLSDSGFYLCAWSPVTASYNEQFFGPGTRLTVL.